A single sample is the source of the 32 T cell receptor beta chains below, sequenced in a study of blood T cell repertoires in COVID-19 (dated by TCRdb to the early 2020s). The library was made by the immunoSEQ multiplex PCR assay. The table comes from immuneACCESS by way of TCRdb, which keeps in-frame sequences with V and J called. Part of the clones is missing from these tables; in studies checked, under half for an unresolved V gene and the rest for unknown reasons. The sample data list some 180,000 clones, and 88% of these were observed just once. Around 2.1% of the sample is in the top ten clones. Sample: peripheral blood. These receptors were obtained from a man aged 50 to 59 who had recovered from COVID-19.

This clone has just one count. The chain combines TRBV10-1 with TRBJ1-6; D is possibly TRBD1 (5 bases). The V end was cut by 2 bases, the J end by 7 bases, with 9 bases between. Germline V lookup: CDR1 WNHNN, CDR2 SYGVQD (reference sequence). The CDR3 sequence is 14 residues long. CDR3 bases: TGCGCCAGCAGTGAGGGGGCTTGGAATTCACCCCTCCACTTT. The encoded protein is CASSEGAWNSPLHF.

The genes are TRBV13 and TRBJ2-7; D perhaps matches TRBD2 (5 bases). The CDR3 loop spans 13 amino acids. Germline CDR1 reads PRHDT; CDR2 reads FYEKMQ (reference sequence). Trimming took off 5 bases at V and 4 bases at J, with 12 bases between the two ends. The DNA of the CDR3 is TGTGCCAGCAGCCTCAGCCGGGGTTACGAGCAGTACTTC. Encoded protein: CASSLSRGYEQYF.

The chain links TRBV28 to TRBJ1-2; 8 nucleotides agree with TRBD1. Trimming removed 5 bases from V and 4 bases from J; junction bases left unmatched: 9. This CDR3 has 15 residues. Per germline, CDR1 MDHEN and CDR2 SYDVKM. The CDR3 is CASSPPGTGRYGYTF. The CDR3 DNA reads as TGTGCCAGCAGTCCCCCCGGGACAGGTCGCTATGGCTACACCTTC.

The CDR3 nucleotides are TGTGCCAGCAGTTCCCCCGGGACAGGGGGGCAGACCCAGTACTTC. This codes for CASSSPGTGGQTQYF. The rearrangement uses TRBV28 and TRBJ2-5; 11 nucleotides align to TRBD1. Germline V gene sequence: CDR1 MDHEN, CDR2 SYDVKM. This CDR3 spans 15 amino acids. J lost 6 bases, V lost 4 bases, and 7 bases had no gene match.

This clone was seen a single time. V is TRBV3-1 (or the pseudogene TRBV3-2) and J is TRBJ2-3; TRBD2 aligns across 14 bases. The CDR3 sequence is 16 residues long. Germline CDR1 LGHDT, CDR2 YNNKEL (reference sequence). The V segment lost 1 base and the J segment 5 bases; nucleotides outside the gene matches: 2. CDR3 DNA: TGTGCCAGCAGCCAAGGACTAGCGGGGGGGGAAGATACGCAGTATTTT. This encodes CASSQGLAGGEDTQYF.

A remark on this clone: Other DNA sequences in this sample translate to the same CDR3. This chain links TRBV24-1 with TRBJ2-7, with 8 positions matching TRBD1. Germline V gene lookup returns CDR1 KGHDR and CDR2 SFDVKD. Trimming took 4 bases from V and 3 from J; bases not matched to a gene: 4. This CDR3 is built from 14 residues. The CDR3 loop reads CATSDPGQGYEQYF. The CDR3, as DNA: TGTGCCACCAGTGACCCCGGACAGGGCTACGAGCAGTACTTC.

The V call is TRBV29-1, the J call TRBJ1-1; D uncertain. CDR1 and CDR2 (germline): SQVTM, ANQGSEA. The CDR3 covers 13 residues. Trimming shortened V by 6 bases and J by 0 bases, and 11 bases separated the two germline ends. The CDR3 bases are TGCAGCGTGTCCAAGCGTATGAACACTGAAGCTTTCTTT. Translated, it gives CSVSKRMNTEAFF.

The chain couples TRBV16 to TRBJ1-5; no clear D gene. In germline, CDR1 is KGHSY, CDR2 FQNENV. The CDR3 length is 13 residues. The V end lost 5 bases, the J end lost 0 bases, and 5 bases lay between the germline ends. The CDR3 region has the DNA TGTGCCAGCAGCTTACTTAGCAATCAGCCCCAGCATTTT. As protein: CASSLLSNQPQHF.

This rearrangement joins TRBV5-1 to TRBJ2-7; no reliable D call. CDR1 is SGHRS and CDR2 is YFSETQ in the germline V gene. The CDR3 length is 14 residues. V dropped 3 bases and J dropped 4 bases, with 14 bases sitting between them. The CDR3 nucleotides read TGCGCCAGCAGCTACGAAAGACTGATTTACGAGCAGTACTTC. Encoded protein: CASSYERLIYEQYF.

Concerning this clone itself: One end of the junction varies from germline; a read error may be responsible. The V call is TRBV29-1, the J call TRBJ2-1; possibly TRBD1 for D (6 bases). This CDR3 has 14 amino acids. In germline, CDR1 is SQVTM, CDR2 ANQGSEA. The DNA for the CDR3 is TGCAGCGTTCAAGACAGGCTCACCTACAATGAGCAGTTCTTC. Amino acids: CSVQDRLTYNEQFF.

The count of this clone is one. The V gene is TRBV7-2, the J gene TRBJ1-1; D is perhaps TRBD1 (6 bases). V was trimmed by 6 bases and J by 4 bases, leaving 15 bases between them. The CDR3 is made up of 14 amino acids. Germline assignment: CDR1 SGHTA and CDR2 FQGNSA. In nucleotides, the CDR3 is TGTGCCAGCAGTCATTACACAGGGAGCACTGAAGCTTTCTTT. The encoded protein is CASSHYTGSTEAFF.

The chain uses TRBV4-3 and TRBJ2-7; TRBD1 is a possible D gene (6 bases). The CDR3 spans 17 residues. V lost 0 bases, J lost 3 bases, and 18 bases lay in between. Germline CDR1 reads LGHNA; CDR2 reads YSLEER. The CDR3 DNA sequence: TGCGCCAGCAGCCAAGAACGCCCAGGACAGCCCTTCTACGAGCAGTACTTC. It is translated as CASSQERPGQPFYEQYF.

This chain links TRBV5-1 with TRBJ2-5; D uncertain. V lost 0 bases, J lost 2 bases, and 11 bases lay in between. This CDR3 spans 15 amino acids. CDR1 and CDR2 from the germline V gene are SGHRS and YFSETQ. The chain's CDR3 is CASSLAANRQETQYF. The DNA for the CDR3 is TGCGCCAGCAGCTTGGCCGCGAACCGGCAAGAGACCCAGTACTTC. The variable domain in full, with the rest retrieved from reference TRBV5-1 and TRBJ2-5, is KAGVTQTPRYLIKTRGQQVTLSCSPISGHRSVSWYQQTPGQGLQFLFEYFSETQRNKGNFPGRFSGRQFSNSRSEMNVSTLELGDSALYLCASSLAANRQETQYFGPGTRLLVL.

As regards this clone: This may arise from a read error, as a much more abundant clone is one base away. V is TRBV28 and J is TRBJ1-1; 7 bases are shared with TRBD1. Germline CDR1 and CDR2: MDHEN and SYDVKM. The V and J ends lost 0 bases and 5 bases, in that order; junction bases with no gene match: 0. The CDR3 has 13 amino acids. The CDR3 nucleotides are TGTGCCAGCAGTTTATGGACAGGGACTGAAGCTTTCTTT. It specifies CASSLWTGTEAFF.

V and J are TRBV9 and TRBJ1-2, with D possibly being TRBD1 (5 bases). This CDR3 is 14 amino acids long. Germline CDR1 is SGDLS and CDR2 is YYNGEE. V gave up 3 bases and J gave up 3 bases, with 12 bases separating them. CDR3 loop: CASSEGRGDYGYTF. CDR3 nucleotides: TGTGCCAGCAGCGAAGGGCGGGGGGACTATGGCTACACCTTC.

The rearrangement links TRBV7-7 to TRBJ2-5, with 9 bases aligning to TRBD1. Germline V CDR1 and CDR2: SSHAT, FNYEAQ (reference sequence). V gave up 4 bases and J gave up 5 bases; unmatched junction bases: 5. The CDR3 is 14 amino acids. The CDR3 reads CASSSDRGSETQYF. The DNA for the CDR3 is TGTGCCAGCAGCTCGGACAGGGGCAGCGAGACCCAGTACTTC.

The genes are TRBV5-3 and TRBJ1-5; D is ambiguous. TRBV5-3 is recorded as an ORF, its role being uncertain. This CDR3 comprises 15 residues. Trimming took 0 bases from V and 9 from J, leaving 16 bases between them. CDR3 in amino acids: CARSLAEWRRGPQHF. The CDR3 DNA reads TGTGCCAGAAGCTTGGCCGAGTGGCGCCGGGGGCCCCAGCATTTT.

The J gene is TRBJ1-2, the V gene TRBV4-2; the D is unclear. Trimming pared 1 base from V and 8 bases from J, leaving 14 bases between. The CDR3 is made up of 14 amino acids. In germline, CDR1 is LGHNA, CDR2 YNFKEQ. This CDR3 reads CASSQAVEREGYTF. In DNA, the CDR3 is TGTGCCAGCAGCCAAGCAGTTGAGAGGGAAGGCTACACCTTC.

The CDR3 spells CASSRLAGEQFF. CDR3 nucleotide sequence: TGTGCCAGCAGTAGATTAGCTGGTGAGCAGTTCTTC. The chain combines TRBV25-1 with TRBJ2-1; D unclear. Germline V CDR1 and CDR2: MGHDK, SYGVNS. The ends were cut back, 5 bases at V and 9 bases at J, with 11 bases in the middle. This CDR3 has 12 amino acids.

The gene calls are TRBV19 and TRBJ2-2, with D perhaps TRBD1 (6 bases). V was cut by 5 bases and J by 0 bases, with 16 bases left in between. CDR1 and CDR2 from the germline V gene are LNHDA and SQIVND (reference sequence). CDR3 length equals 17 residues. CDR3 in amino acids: CASSDQGPSANTGELFF. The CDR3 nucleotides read TGTGCCAGTAGTGATCAGGGGCCGAGCGCGAACACCGGGGAGCTGTTTTTT.

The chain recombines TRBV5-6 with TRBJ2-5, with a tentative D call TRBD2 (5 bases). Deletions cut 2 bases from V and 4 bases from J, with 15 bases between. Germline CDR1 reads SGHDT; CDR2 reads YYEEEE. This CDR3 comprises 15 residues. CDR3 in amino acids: CASSFPPPGRETQYF. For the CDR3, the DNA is TGTGCCAGCAGCTTTCCGCCCCCGGGGAGAGAGACCCAGTACTTC.

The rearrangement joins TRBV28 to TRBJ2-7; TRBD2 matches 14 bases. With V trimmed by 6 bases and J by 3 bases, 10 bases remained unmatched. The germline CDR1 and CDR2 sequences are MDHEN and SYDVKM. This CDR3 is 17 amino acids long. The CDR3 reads CASSPGLAGGSIYEQYF. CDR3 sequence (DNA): TGTGCCAGCAGCCCAGGACTAGCGGGGGGCTCTATCTACGAGCAGTACTTC.

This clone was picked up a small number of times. The CDR3 DNA sequence: TGTGCCATCAGTGGAACAGGGGCGATGAATCAGCCCCAGCATTTT. It codes for CAISGTGAMNQPQHF. The chain carries TRBV10-3 and TRBJ1-5, with TRBD1 matching over 7 bases. This CDR3 comprises 15 residues. From germline, CDR1 is ENHRY and CDR2 SYGVKD. Trimming at V came to 4 bases and at J to 4 bases, leaving 7 bases not matched to a gene.

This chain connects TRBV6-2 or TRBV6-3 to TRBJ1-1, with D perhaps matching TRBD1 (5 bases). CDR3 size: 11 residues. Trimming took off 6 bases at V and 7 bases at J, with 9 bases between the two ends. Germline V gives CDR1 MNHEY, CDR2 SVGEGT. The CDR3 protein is CASSLGGEAFF. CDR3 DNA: TGTGCCAGCAGCCTGGGGGGTGAAGCTTTCTTT.

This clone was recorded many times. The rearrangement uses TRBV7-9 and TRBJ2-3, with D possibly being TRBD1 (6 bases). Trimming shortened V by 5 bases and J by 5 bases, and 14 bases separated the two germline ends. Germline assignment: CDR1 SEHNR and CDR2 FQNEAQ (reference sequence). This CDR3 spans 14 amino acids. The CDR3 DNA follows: TGTGCCAGCAGCGCGCCGGGACAAAAAGATACGCAGTATTTT. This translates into CASSAPGQKDTQYF.

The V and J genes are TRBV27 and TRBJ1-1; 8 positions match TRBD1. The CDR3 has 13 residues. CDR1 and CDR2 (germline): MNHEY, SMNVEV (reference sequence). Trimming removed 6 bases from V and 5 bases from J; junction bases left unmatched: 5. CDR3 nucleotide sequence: TGTGCCAGCAGAGACAGGGGCTCTACTGAAGCTTTCTTT. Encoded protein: CASRDRGSTEAFF.

The CDR3 region is CASSPTGGGTEAFF. The CDR3 DNA follows: TGTGCCAGCAGCCCTACAGGGGGCGGAACTGAAGCTTTCTTT. The rearrangement links TRBV5-6 to TRBJ1-1; TRBD1 matches at 9 bases. CDR1 and CDR2 from the germline V gene are SGHDT and YYEEEE. This CDR3 comprises 14 residues. With V trimmed by 4 bases and J by 5 bases, 6 bases remained unmatched.

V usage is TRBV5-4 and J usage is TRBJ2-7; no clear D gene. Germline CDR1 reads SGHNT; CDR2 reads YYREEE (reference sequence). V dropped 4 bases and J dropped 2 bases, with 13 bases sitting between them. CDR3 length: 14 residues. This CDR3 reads CASSRYQVPYEQYF. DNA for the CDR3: TGTGCCAGCAGCCGCTATCAGGTCCCCTACGAGCAGTACTTC.

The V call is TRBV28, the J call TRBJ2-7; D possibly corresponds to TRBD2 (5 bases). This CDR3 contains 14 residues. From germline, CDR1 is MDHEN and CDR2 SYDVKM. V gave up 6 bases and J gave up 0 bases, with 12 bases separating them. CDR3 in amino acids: CASSFAGNSYEQYF. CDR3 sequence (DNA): TGTGCCAGCAGCTTTGCCGGGAACTCCTACGAGCAGTACTTC.

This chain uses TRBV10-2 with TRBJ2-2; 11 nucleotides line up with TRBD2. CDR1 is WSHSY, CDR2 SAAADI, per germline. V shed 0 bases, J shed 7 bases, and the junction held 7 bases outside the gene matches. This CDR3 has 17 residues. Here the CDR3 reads CASSESGSGRANGELFF. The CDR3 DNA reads TGCGCCAGCAGTGAGTCGGGTAGCGGGAGGGCCAACGGGGAGCTGTTTTTT.

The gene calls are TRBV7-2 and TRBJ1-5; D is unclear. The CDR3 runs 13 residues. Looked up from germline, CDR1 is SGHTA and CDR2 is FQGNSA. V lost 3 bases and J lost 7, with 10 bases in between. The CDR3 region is CASSFGREQPQHF. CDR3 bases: TGTGCCAGCAGCTTCGGACGGGAGCAGCCCCAGCATTTT.

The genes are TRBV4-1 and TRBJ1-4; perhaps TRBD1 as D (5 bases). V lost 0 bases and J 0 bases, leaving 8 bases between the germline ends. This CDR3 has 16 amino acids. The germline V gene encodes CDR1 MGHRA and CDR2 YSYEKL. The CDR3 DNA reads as TGCGCCAGCAGCCAAGATCCGACAGCAACTAATGAAAAACTGTTTTTT. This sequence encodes CASSQDPTATNEKLFF.